This T cell receptor beta chain was observed in a study of T cell responses to AZD1222 COVID-19 vaccine. TCRdb's table, derived via immunoSEQ multiplex PCR, lists solely in-frame clones and lacks some. Of 120,000 or so clones in the sample, about 86% were seen once. Germline V gene data show CDR1 as SGHVT and CDR2 as SQSDAQ. This CDR3 has 17 residues. Trimming removed 5 bases from V and 3 bases from J; junction bases left unmatched: 12. Timing groups of about 4 and about 12 weeks for second doses were pooled. The material was peripheral blood, obtained 28 days after the second AZD1222 dose. The chain has TRBV7-4 and TRBJ1-1, with 10 bases fitting TRBD1. This clonotype was obtained from an adult who received the AZD1222 COVID-19 vaccine. CDR3 sequence reads: CASSHKGSGQGDTEAFF. In nucleotides, the CDR3 is TGTGCCAGCAGCCACAAAGGGTCCGGACAGGGGGACACTGAAGCTTTCTTT.